This T cell receptor beta chain came from a study of blood T cell repertoires in COVID-19. Study context: The United States, Italy and Spain were the sources of the acute and convalescent COVID-19 samples. Sample material is recorded as cDNA or gDNA derived from T cells, B-cell-depleted T cells, or PBMCs.

How the authors handled the data: Amplified reference gene primers provided the basis for estimating nucleated cell counts. Here immunoSEQ multiplex PCR was the method, and the copy in TCRdb shows in-frame clones only, minus some. V and J calls plus clone size are reproduced from that table; the DNA served to infer D and trimming. The table records about 63,000 clones, about 86% of them present only once. J was trimmed by 3 bases and V by 4 bases; bases with no gene match: 0. The CDR3 totals 13 residues. Germline values: CDR1 WSHSY, CDR2 SAAADI. Specimen: peripheral blood. The receptor's source is a human donor in a cohort sampled during active COVID-19. The chain employs TRBV10-2 and TRBJ1-2, with 9 nucleotides matching TRBD1. The CDR3 nucleotides are TGCGCCAGCAGTGGGACAGGGGACTATGGCTACACCTTC. Translation gives CASSGTGDYGYTF.